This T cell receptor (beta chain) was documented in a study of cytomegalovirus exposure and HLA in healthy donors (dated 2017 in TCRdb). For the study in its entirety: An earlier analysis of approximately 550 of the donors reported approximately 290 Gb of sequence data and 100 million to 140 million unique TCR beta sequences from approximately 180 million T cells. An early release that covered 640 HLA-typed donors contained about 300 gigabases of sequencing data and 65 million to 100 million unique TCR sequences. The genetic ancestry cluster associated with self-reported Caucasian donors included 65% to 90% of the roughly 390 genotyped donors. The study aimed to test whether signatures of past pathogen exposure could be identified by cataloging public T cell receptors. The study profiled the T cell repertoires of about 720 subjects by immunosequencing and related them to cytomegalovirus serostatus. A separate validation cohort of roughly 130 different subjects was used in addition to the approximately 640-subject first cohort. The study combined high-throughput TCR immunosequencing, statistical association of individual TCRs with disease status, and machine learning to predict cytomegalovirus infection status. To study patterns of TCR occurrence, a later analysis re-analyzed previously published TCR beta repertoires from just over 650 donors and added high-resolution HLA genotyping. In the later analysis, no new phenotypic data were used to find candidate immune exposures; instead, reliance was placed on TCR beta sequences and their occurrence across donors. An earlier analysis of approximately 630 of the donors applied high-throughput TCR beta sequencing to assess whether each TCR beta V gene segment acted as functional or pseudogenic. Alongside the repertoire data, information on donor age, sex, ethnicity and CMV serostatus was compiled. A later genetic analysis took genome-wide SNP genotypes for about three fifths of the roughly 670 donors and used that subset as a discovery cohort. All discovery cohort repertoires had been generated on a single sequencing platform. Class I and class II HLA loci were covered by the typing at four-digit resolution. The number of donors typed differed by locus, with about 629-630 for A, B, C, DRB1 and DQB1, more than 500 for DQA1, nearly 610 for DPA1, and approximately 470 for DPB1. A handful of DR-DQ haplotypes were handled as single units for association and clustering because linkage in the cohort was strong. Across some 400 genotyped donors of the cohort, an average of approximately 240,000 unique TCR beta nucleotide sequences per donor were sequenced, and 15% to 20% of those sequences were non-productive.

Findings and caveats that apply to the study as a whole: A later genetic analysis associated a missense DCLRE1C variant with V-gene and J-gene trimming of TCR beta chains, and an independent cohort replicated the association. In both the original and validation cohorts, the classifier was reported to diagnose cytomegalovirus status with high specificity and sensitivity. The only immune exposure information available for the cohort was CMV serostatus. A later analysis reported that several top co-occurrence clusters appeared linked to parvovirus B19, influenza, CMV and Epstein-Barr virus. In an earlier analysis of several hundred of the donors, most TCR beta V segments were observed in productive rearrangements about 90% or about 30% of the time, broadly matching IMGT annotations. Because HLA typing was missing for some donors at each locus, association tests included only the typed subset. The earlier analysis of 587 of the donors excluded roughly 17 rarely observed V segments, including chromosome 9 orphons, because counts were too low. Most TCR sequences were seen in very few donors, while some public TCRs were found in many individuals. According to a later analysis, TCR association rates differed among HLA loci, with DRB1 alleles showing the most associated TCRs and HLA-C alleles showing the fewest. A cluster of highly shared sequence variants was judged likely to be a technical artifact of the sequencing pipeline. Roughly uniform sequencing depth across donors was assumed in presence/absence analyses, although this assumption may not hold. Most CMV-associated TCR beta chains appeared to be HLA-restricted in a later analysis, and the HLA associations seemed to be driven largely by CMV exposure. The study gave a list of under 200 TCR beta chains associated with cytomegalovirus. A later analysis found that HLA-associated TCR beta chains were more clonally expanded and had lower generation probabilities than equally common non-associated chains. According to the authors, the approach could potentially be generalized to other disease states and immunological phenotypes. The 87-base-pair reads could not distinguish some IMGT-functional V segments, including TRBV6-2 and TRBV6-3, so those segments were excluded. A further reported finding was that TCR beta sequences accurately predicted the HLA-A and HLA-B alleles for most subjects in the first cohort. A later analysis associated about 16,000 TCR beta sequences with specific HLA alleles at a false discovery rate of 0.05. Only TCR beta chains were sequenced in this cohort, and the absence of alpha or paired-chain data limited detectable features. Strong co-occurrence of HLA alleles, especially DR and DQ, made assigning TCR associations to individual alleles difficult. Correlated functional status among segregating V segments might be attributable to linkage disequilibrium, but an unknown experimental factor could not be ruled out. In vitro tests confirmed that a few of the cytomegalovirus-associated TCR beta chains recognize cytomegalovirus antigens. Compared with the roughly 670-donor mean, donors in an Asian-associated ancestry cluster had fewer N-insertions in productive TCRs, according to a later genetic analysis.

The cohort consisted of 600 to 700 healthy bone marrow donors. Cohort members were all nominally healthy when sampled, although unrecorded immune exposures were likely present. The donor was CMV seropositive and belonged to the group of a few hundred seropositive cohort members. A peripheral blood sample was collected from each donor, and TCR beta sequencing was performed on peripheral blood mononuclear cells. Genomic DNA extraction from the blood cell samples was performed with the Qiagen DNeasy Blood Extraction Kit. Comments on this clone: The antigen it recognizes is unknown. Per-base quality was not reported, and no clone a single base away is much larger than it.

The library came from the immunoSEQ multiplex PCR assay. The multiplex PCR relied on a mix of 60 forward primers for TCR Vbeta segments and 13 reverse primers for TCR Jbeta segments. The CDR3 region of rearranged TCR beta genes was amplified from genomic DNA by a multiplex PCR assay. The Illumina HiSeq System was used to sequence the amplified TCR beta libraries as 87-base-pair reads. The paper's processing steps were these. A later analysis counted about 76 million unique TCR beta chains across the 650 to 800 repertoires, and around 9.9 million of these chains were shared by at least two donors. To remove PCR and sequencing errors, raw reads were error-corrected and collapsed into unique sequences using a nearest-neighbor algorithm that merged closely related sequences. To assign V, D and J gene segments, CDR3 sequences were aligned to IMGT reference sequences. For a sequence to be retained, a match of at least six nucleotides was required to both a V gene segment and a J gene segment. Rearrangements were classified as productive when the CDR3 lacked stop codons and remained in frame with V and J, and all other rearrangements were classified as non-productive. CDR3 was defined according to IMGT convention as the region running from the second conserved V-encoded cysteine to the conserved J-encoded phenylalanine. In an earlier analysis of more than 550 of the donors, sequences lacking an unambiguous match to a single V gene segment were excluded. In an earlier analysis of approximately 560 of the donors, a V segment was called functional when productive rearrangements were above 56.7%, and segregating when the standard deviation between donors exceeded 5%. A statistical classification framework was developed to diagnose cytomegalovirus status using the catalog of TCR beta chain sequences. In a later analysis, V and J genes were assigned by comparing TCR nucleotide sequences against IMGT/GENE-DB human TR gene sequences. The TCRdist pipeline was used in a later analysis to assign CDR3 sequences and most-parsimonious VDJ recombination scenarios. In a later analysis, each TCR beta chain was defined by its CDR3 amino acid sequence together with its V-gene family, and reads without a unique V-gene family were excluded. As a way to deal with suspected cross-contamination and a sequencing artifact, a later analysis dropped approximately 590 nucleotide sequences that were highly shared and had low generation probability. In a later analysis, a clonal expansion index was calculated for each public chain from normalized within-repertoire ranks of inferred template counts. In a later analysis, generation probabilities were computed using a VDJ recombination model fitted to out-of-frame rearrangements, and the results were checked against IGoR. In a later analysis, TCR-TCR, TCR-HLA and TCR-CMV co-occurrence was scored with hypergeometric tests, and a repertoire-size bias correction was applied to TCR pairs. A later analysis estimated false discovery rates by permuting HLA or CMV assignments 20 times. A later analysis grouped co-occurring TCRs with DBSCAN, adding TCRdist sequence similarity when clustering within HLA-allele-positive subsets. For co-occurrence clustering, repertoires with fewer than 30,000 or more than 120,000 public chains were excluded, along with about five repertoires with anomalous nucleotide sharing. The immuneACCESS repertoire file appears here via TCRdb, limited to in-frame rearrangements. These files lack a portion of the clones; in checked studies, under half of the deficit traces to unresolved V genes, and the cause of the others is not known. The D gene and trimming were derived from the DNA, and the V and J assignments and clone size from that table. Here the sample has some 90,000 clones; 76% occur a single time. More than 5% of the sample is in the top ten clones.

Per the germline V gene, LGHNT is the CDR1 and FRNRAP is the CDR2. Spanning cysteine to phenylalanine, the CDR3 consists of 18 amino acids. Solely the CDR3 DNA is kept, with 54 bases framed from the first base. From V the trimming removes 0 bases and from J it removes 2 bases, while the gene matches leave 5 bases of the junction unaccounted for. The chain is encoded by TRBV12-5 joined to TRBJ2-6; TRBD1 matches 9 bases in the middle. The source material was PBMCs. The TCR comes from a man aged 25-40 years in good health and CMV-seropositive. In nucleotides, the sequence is TGTGCTAGTGGTTTGGTAACAGGGGGCTTGGCTGGGGCCAACGTCCTGACTTTC. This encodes CASGLVTGGLAGANVLTF.